A few counts support the clone carrying this T cell receptor (beta chain). Germline CDR1 is SGHRS and CDR2 is YFSETQ. The CDR3 consists of 15 residues. With V trimmed by 4 bases and J by 2 bases, 3 bases remained unmatched. This sample was included in a study of CD8+ T cells in alopecia areata. Collection of lesional scalp punch biopsies and peripheral blood was performed in alopecia areata patients. Sequencing templates came from extracted RNA that was reverse transcribed into cDNA. The repertoire was sequenced with immunoSEQ multiplex PCR; TCRdb's copy has only in-frame clones and lacks some. The sample has roughly 20,000 clones; more than 60% are singletons.

This TCR was sampled from a human donor with alopecia areata. V usage is TRBV5-1 and J usage is TRBJ2-2, with 9 bases matching TRBD2. This sample comprised skin, obtained at week 0. CDR3 sequence (DNA): TGCGCCAGCAGCACGACTAGCGGCAACACCGGGGAGCTGTTTTTT. Protein: CASSTTSGNTGELFF.